This T cell receptor beta chain was found in a study of T-cell reconstitution after alpha-beta-depleted transplantation in children. Study-wide results and limits: Reportedly, roughly two months post-transplant, alpha-beta T cells arose from several hundred expanded graft clones. The origin of high day-60 TCRbeta diversity in some patients lay in surviving recipient T cells and thymic progenitors. Hyperexpanded clones declined; after one year, newly produced T cells mostly supplied diversity.

V lost 0 bases and J 8 bases, leaving 5 bases between the germline ends. Germline values: CDR1 DFQATT, CDR2 SNEGSKA (reference sequence). The CDR3 loop spans 11 amino acids. This clonotype was detected a few times. What it recognizes is unknown. It was with unique molecular identifiers that the TCRbeta library was prepared. A single record per CDR3 protein comes from TCRdb applying MiXCR to the PCR reads. The data contain tens of thousands of distinct CDR3 sequences, less than 55% of them singletons. The sequence derives from a male patient younger than 18 who had a stem cell transplant for acute lymphoblastic leukemia, so the T cells may come from the graft donor. This sequence joins TRBV20-1 and TRBJ2-1; D gene ambiguous. The source material was PBMCs, mostly from graft donor cells, sampled 360 days after TCRalphabeta/CD19-depleted stem cell transplant. In DNA form, the CDR3 reads TGCAGTGCTAGAGATGGGCATGAGCAGTTCTTC. Amino acids: CSARDGHEQFF.